Presented here are 5 T cell receptor beta chains from one specimen sequenced in a study of graft-versus-host responses after intestinal transplantation. Their antigens are not known. Method: immunoSEQ multiplex PCR; TCRdb's copy keeps in-frame clones and lacks some. The data show about 81,000 clones, roughly 90% seen once. This specimen was unstimulated CD4+ T cells sorted from spleen or lymph node cells, taken before transplant. All receptors come from a human donor who was the organ donor for an intestinal transplant.

This chain joins TRBV5-6 and TRBJ2-5; 12 nucleotides align to TRBD2. The trim removed 5 bases at V and 0 bases at J, leaving 14 bases unmatched. The CDR3 is made up of 19 amino acids. Germline CDR1 is SGHDT and CDR2 is YYEEEE. CDR3 bases: TGTGCCAGCAGGCCGAGCGGCCTAGCGGGAGGGCCTTACCAAGAGACCCAGTACTTC. This translates into CASRPSGLAGGPYQETQYF. The whole variable domain, filled in from reference TRBV5-6 and TRBJ2-5, reads DAGVTQSPTHLIKTRGQQVTLRCSPKSGHDTVSWYQQALGQGPQFIFQYYEEEERQRGNFPDRFSGHQFPNYSSELNVNALLLGDSALYLCASRPSGLAGGPYQETQYFGPGTRLLVL.

The chain links TRBV4-2 to TRBJ2-5; 7 bases are a match to TRBD1. The germline V gene encodes CDR1 LGHNA and CDR2 YNFKEQ. V dropped 3 bases and J dropped 5; count of bases not matched to a gene: 6. The CDR3 length is 14 residues. CDR3 DNA sequence: TGTGCCAGCAGCCAGGACAGGAGGTCGGAGACCCAGTACTTC. Translating gives CASSQDRRSETQYF.

The chain joins TRBV6-5 to TRBJ1-6, with a possible D match to TRBD1 (5 bases). This CDR3 contains 16 residues. Germline loops: CDR1 MNHEY, CDR2 SVGAGI. V was trimmed by 2 bases and J by 4 bases, leaving 12 bases between them. The CDR3 nucleotides are TGTGCCAGCAGTTACGGCGGGGGGGGGTATAATTCACCCCTCCACTTT. Translated, it gives CASSYGGGGYNSPLHF.

This rearrangement joins TRBV19 to TRBJ2-5; TRBD2 agrees at 9 bases. The CDR3 runs to 18 residues. Germline V gene sequence: CDR1 LNHDA, CDR2 SQIVND (reference sequence). V was clipped by 8 bases and J by 0 bases; unmatched bases: 16. CDR3 sequence reads: CASQLRASGMQYQETQYF. CDR3 sequence (DNA): TGTGCCAGTCAACTCCGGGCTAGCGGGATGCAGTACCAAGAGACCCAGTACTTC. Full variable domain (remainder filled in from reference TRBV19 and TRBJ2-5): DGGITQSPKYLFRKEGQNVTLSCEQNLNHDAMYWYRQDPGQGLRLIYYSQIVNDFQKGDIAEGYSVSREKKESFPLTVTSAQKNPTAFYLCASQLRASGMQYQETQYFGPGTRLLVL.

In its sample, this clone was seen once. The DNA of the CDR3 is TGTGCCAGCAGCGACAGGGGAAGTTACGAGCAGTACTTC. This translates into CASSDRGSYEQYF. The chain employs TRBV2 and TRBJ2-7, with 8 bases fitting TRBD1. Trimming took 6 bases from V and 4 from J; bases not matched to a gene: 5. Germline V lookup: CDR1 SNHLY, CDR2 FYNNEI. The CDR3 has 13 amino acids.